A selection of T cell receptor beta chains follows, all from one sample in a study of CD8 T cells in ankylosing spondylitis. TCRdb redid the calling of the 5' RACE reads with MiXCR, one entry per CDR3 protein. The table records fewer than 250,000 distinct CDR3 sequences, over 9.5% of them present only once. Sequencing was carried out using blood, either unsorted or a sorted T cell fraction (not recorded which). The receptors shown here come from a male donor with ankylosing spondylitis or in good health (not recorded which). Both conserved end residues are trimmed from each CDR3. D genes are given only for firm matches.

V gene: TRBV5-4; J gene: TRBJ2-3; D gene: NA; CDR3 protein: ASSLNDRSTDTQY
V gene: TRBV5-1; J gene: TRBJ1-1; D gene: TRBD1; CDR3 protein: ASSLLGQASMNTEAF
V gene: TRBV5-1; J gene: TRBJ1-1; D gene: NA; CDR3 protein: ASSSAVWGTEAF
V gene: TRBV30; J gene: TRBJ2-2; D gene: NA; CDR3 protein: AWSVRQETGELF
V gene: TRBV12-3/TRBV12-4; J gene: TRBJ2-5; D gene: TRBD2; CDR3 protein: ASSAGLGGSETQY
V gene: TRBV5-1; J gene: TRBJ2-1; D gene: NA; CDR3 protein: ASSRGQSSYNEQF
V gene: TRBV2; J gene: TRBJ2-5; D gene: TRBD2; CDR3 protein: ASRARGQETQY
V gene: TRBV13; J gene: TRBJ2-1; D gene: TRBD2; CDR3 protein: ASSQAGLAGEGQF
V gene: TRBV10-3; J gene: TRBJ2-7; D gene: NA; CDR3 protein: AIGAEGDKNYEQY
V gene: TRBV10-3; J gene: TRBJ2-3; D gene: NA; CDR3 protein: AISESLNRRGTDTQY
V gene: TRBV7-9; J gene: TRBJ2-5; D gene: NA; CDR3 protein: ASSPAVVVAETQY
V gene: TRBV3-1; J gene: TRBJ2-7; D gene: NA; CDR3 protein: ASSQDLKAYEQY
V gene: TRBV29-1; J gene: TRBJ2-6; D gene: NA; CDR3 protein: SVEAPSGANVLT
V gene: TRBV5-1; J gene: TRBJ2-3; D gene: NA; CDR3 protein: ASSLASFGSTDTQY
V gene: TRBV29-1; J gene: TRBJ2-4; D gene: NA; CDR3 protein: SVVGFDRQKAKNIQY
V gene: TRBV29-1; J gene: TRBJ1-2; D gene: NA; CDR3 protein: SDRKGEGYT
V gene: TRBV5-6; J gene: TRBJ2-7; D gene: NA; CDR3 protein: ASSLRYEQY
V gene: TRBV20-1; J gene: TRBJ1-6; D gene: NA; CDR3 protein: SATRGGSHNSPLH
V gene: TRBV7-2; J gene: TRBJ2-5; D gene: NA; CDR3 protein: ASSLKGAAMKR
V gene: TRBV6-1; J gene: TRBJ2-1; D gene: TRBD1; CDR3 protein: ASSDPLPGGKYNEQF
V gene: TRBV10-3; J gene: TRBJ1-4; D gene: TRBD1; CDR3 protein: AISDRDRDSKLF
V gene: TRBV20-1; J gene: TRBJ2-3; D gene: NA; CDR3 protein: SARDNGDTDTQY
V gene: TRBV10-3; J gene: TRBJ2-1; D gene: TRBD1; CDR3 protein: AIRGTGGMYEQF
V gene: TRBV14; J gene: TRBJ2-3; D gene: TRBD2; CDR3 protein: ASSHTGGPDTQY
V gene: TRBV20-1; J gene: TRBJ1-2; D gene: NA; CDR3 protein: SARDQVNYGYT
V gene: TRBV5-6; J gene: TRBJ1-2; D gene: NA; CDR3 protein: ASSTQGSSGYT
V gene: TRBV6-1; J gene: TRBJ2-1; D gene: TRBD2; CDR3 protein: ASTNLELAGVRNEQF
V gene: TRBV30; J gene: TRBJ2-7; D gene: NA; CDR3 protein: AWSEGSSYEQY
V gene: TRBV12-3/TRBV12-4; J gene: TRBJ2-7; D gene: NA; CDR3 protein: ASSLLAPYEQY
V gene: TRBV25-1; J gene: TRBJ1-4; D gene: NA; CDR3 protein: ASSEGLEKLF
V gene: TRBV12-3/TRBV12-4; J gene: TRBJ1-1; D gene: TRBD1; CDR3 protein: ASSFRDRRGTEAF
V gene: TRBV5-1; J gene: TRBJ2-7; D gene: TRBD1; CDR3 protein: ASSLESTGSGEQY
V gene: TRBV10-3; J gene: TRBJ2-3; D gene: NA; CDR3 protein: AITSSGDPTDTQY
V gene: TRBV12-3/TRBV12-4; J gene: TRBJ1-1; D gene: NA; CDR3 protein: ASTPDNQNTEAF
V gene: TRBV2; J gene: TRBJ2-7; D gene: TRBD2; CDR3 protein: ASSVWAGANYEQY
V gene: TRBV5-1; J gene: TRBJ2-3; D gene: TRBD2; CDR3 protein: ASSWSGGSTDTQY
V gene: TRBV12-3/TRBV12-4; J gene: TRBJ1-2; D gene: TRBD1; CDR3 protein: ASRPGTGNYT
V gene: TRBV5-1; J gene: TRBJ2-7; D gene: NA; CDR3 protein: ASSLASSGSNSYEQY
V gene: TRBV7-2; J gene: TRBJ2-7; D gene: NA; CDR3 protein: ASSLVTGSYEQY
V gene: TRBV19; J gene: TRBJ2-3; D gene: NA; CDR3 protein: ASSILGPPDTQY
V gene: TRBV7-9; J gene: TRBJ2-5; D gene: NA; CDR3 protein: ASSLAGGLQETQY